The 25 T cell receptor beta chains below come from one sample, sequenced in a study of cytomegalovirus exposure and HLA in healthy donors. Only in-frame clones appear in the TCRdb table, and some are missing; sequencing was by immunoSEQ multiplex PCR. The sample includes over 200,000 clones, about 90% of them seen just once. The source material was PBMCs. These receptors all come from a woman in her 30s in good health and CMV-seronegative.

V and J are TRBV4-1 and TRBJ2-7; 12 bases match TRBD1. The V and J ends lost 1 base and 3 bases, in that order; junction bases with no gene match: 4. The CDR3 is made up of 16 amino acids. From germline, CDR1 is MGHRA and CDR2 YSYEKL. The CDR3 bases are TGCGCCAGCAGCCAAGTGGGGACAGGGGGCTTCTACGAGCAGTACTTC. This gives the protein CASSQVGTGGFYEQYF.

The chain is built from TRBV21-1 and TRBJ1-1; the table assigns TRBD1, which was not confirmed against the DNA. TRBV21-1 is a known pseudogene. The CDR3 contains 16 residues. The CDR3 reads CASSKVMGTGFTEAFF. The DNA for the CDR3 is TGTGCCAGCAGCAAAGTCATGGGGACAGGGTTCACTGAAGCTTTCTTT.

The rearrangement links TRBV6-1 to TRBJ2-3; TRBD2 is a possible D gene (6 bases). With 3 bases removed from V and 3 bases from J, the gap between germline ends came to 10 bases. The CDR3 extends over 14 amino acids. Germline V gene lookup returns CDR1 MNHNS and CDR2 SASEGT. The CDR3 nucleotides are TGTGCCAGCAGTGATTGGGCGGGGACAGATACGCAGTATTTT. This gives the protein CASSDWAGTDTQYF.

The chain couples TRBV27 to TRBJ2-3, with 10 bases identical to TRBD2. The J segment lost 2 bases and the V segment lost 4 bases, leaving 18 bases of the junction unmatched. The CDR3 is 20 amino acids. CDR1 MNHEY and CDR2 SMNVEV come from the germline V gene (reference sequence). CDR3 DNA sequence: TGTGCCAGCAGTTCCTCGACCCCCAGCGGGAGGGCCTCTTTCACAGATACGCAGTATTTT. Amino acids: CASSSSTPSGRASFTDTQYF.

Worth noting for this clone: Other DNA variants within this sample encode the same CDR3. This sequence joins TRBV28 and TRBJ2-7, with unresolved D. Trimming left V 3 bases short and J 4 bases short, with 4 bases between. This CDR3 spans 11 amino acids. The germline gives CDR1 MDHEN, CDR2 SYDVKM. For the CDR3, the DNA is TGTGCCAGCAGTTTTGCATACGAGCAGTACTTC. It translates to CASSFAYEQYF.

The rearrangement joins TRBV13 to TRBJ2-7; tentative D call: TRBD1 (5 bases). The V gene lost 2 bases and the J gene lost 5 bases, with 16 bases spanning the gap. The CDR3 contains 15 residues. CDR1 and CDR2 from the germline V gene are PRHDT and FYEKMQ (reference sequence). CDR3: CASSLTSQGTNEQYF. CDR3 sequence (DNA): TGTGCCAGCAGCTTAACTTCCCAGGGTACTAACGAGCAGTACTTC.

The rearrangement uses TRBV15 and TRBJ2-7; no reliable D call. Germline assignment: CDR1 LNHNV and CDR2 YYDKDF (reference sequence). Deletions cut 0 bases from V and 6 bases from J, with 15 bases between. CDR3 length: 15 residues. DNA of the CDR3: TGTGCCACCAGCAGAGATATAGACTTAACGGGCGAGCAGTACTTC. Amino acid sequence: CATSRDIDLTGEQYF.

The chain employs TRBV19 and TRBJ1-5; no reliable D call. This CDR3 region has 14 residues. V shed 4 bases and J shed 3 bases, with 10 bases lying between them. Germline V gives CDR1 LNHDA, CDR2 SQIVND (reference sequence). CDR3 DNA: TGTGCCAGTAGTACGAAAGACGCCAATCAGCCCCAGCATTTT. Protein sequence: CASSTKDANQPQHF.

The J gene is TRBJ2-7, the V gene TRBV6-6, with TRBD1 matching over 8 bases. The V gene's germline CDR1 is MNHNY and CDR2 SVGAGI (reference sequence). J gave up 4 bases and V 1 base, and 6 bases lay outside the gene matches. The CDR3 has 15 residues. This CDR3 reads CASSYFGGTGYEQYF. In DNA, the CDR3 is TGTGCCAGCAGTTACTTTGGGGGGACAGGATACGAGCAGTACTTC.

The chain has TRBV5-6 and TRBJ2-1; 10 bases line up with TRBD1. The length of the CDR3 is 16 residues. CDR1 and CDR2 (germline): SGHDT, YYEEEE. V lost 4 bases and J lost 0; bases outside the gene matches: 4. This CDR3 reads CASSPRTGGSYNEQFF. The CDR3 DNA reads as TGTGCCAGCAGCCCGAGGACAGGGGGCTCCTACAATGAGCAGTTCTTC.

In this sample, this clone turned up once. This rearrangement joins TRBV7-3 to TRBJ2-5; D perhaps matches TRBD2 (6 bases). Germline V gives CDR1 SGHTA, CDR2 FQGTGA. The V and J ends lost 5 bases and 4 bases respectively, with 17 bases between them. The CDR3 has 15 residues. The CDR3 reads CASSIGTGAAETQYF. DNA for the CDR3: TGTGCCAGCAGCATAGGTACGGGAGCGGCAGAGACCCAGTACTTC.

The chain employs TRBV7-9 and TRBJ2-3; 10 nucleotides align to TRBD1. The CDR3 extends over 15 amino acids. V lost 6 bases, J lost 1 base, and 4 bases stayed unmatched. CDR1 and CDR2 (germline): SEHNR, FQNEAQ (reference sequence). The CDR3 sequence: CASSLTGGRTDTQYF. The DNA of the CDR3 is TGTGCCAGCAGTTTGACAGGGGGCCGCACAGATACGCAGTATTTT.

This chain uses TRBV20-1 with TRBJ2-7, with D unresolved. The V gene's germline CDR1 is DFQATT and CDR2 SNEGSKA (reference sequence). V was clipped by 7 bases and J by 4 bases, with 5 bases between them. The CDR3 is 9 amino acids. The CDR3: CSESYEQYF. The CDR3 DNA sequence: TGCAGTGAATCATACGAGCAGTACTTC.

This clone was observed a single time. The gene calls are TRBV27 and TRBJ2-1; possibly TRBD2 for D (5 bases). The V end was cut by 2 bases, the J end by 3 bases, with 11 bases between. From germline, CDR1 is MNHEY and CDR2 SMNVEV (reference sequence). CDR3 length: 15 amino acids. The CDR3 nucleotides are TGTGCCAGCAGTTTACTGGTAGCGAGCTACAATGAGCAGTTCTTC. It specifies CASSLLVASYNEQFF.

The chain carries TRBV28 and TRBJ1-5; D is unclear. V was cut by 1 base and J by 5 bases, with 18 bases left in between. The CDR3 runs to 17 residues. Germline loops: CDR1 MDHEN, CDR2 SYDVKM. CDR3 in DNA: TGTGCCAGCAGTTTATTGGCTACGGGGATAAAGTATCAGCCCCAGCATTTT. Amino acid sequence: CASSLLATGIKYQPQHF.

The chain combines TRBV9 with TRBJ2-3; TRBD1 aligns across 7 bases. With 3 bases clipped from V and 0 bases from J, the junction kept 4 bases outside the gene matches. Per germline, CDR1 SGDLS and CDR2 YYNGEE. The CDR3 consists of 15 residues. The CDR3 loop reads CASSGRDSSTDTQYF. The CDR3 DNA sequence: TGTGCCAGCAGCGGCCGGGACAGCAGCACAGATACGCAGTATTTT.

CDR3 region: CASSDERGNEQFF. In DNA, the CDR3 is TGTGCCAGCAGTGATGAGCGGGGCAATGAGCAGTTCTTC. V and J are TRBV2 and TRBJ2-1; 7 positions match TRBD2. The CDR3 sequence is 13 residues long. Germline V gene data show CDR1 as SNHLY and CDR2 as FYNNEI. Losses at the gene ends were 3 bases for V and 6 bases for J; bases not matched to a gene: 2.

V gene TRBV18 combines with J gene TRBJ2-5; D gene unclear. Trimming removed 6 bases from V and 0 bases from J, with 17 bases in between. CDR1 and CDR2 (germline): KGHSH, LQKENI. The CDR3 spans 16 residues. CDR3 sequence: CASSDSYNEYQETQYF. In DNA form, the CDR3 reads TGTGCCAGCTCCGACTCATACAACGAATACCAAGAGACCCAGTACTTC.

CDR3 amino acids: CASSIVLVGSGGYNEQFF. CDR3 DNA sequence: TGTGCCAGTAGTATAGTCCTCGTTGGGAGCGGGGGGTACAATGAGCAGTTCTTC. V is TRBV19 and J is TRBJ2-1, with 9 bases identical to TRBD2. There are 18 residues in the CDR3. V trimming: 1 base; J trimming: 4 bases; junction bases outside the gene matches: 11. Germline V CDR1 and CDR2: LNHDA, SQIVND (reference sequence).

The chain is built from TRBV29-1 and TRBJ2-7, with 10 bases matching TRBD1. Germline V gives CDR1 SQVTM, CDR2 ANQGSEA. This CDR3 region has 14 residues. V lost 4 bases, J lost 7 bases, and 10 bases stayed unmatched. The CDR3 here is CSVGGQGPSLEQYF. In nucleotides, the CDR3 is TGCAGCGTTGGGGGACAGGGGCCCTCCTTAGAGCAGTACTTC.

The chain carries TRBV5-6 and TRBJ1-2; no clear D gene. Germline CDR1 is SGHDT and CDR2 is YYEEEE. Trimming left V 4 bases short and J 4 bases short, with 14 bases between. This CDR3 region has 14 residues. The CDR3, as DNA: TGTGCCAGCAGCCCGTCCCATTTGGGCTATGGCTACACCTTC. Its protein is CASSPSHLGYGYTF.

Notes on this clone: The sample contains more than one DNA sequence encoding this CDR3. The genes are TRBV4-3 and TRBJ1-5; no clear D gene. The CDR3 runs 13 residues. Deletions cut 0 bases from V and 2 bases from J, with 2 bases between. CDR1 is LGHNA, CDR2 YSLEER, per germline. The CDR3 DNA follows: TGCGCCAGCAGCCAAGATCGCAATCAGCCCCAGCATTTT. Translation: CASSQDRNQPQHF.

This clone showed up just once. The same CDR3 arises from other DNA sequences in this sample as well. The V gene is TRBV7-2, the J gene TRBJ2-1; 11 positions agree with TRBD2. The CDR3 length is 14 residues. The V segment lost 5 bases and the J segment 4 bases; nucleotides outside the gene matches: 1. Germline CDR1 and CDR2: SGHTA and FQGNSA. The CDR3 nucleotides are TGTGCCAGCAGCAGGACTAGCGGGTACAATGAGCAGTTCTTC. Amino acid sequence: CASSRTSGYNEQFF.

The V and J genes are TRBV13 and TRBJ2-1; maybe TRBD2 (6 bases). Germline CDR1 and CDR2: PRHDT and FYEKMQ (reference sequence). CDR3 length equals 14 residues. V was shortened by 5 bases and J by 5 bases, with 13 bases between the two germline ends. The DNA of the CDR3 is TGTGCCAGCAGCCCGTGGAGGGTCCACAATGAGCAGTTCTTC. Protein: CASSPWRVHNEQFF.

V usage is TRBV7-3 and J usage is TRBJ2-3; TRBD2 matches 12 bases. Germline CDR1 and CDR2: SGHTA and FQGTGA. The CDR3 has 17 residues. V shed 5 bases and J 2 bases; nucleotides not matched to a gene: 8. The CDR3 DNA follows: TGTGCCAGCAGCCTCATACTAGCGGGAGGATACACAGATACGCAGTATTTT. The encoded protein is CASSLILAGGYTDTQYF. The full variable domain, with the rest looked up from reference TRBV7-3 and TRBJ2-3, is GAGVSQTPSNKVTEKGKYVELRCDPISGHTALYWYRQSLGQGPEFLIYFQGTGAADDSGLPNDRFFAVRPEGSVSTLKIQRTERGDSAVYLCASSLILAGGYTDTQYFGPGTRLTVL.